These T cell receptor beta chains were read from a single sample in a study of T-cell memory formation after mild COVID-19. TCRdb itself ran the 5' RACE reads through MiXCR, one entry per CDR3 protein. The table lists about 470,000 distinct CDR3 sequences, approximately 25% of them singletons. The sample consisted of PBMCs or a T cell subset sorted from them (not recorded which). All receptors come from an adult woman who had mild COVID-19 (a few samples of this study predate the infection). Cell type and time point are not known. Each CDR3 is given with its conserved first and last residue. The D gene is left open where the match is weak. Clone size appears in some rows only: once, few, many, or a class for an expanded clone.

clone size	D gene	V gene	J gene	CDR3 DNA	CDR3 protein
NA	TRBD2	TRBV25-1	TRBJ2-5	TGTGCCAGCAGTGAATGGGGAGGGGAGGCTAAGTGGAAGACCCAGTACTTC	CASSEWGGEAKWKTQYF
NA	NA	TRBV23-1	TRBJ1-4	TGCGCCAGCAGTCACCCCGGGCGGACGAATGAAAAACTGTTTTTT	CASSHPGRTNEKLFF
NA	TRBD2	TRBV6-6	TRBJ2-3	TGTGCCAGCATTAGCGGGGGGGCTACAGATACGCAGTATTTT	CASISGGATDTQYF
NA	NA	TRBV7-2	TRBJ1-1	TGTGCCAGCAGCTTACGGATTTGGGGGAATTCGGCTGACACTGAAGCTTTCTTT	CASSLRIWGNSADTEAFF
NA	NA	TRBV6-5	TRBJ2-7	TGTGCCAGCAGTTACGTAGGTAGGGGGTCGAGCGAGCAGTACTTC	CASSYVGRGSSEQYF
NA	TRBD2	TRBV9	TRBJ2-4	TGTGCCAGCAGCGTAGGCGGGGGAGATGGCATTCAGTACTTC	CASSVGGGDGIQYF
NA	NA	TRBV7-2	TRBJ2-7	TGTGCCAGCAGCTCCGGTGGAGGGCGGGGCTACGAGCAGTACTTC	CASSSGGGRGYEQYF
few	TRBD1	TRBV20-1	TRBJ1-5	TGCAGTGCTGTGATGACAGGGGGAAAAAATAGCAATCAGCCCCAGCATTTT	CSAVMTGGKNSNQPQHF
NA	NA	TRBV12-3/TRBV12-4	TRBJ2-1	TGTGCCAGCAGTGTTACCCTTTACAATGAGCAGTTCTTC	CASSVTLYNEQFF
few	TRBD2	TRBV27	TRBJ2-1	TGTGCCAGCAGTGGGGAGCGGGGCGTCTCCTACAATGAGCAGTTCTTC	CASSGERGVSYNEQFF
NA	NA	TRBV11-2	TRBJ1-1	TGTGCCAGCAGCTTAATCGGGTCTCTTGAAGCTTTCTTT	CASSLIGSLEAFF
NA	TRBD2	TRBV4-3	TRBJ2-1	TGCGCCAGCAGCCAATCACGGGAGGTCTACAATGAGCAGTTCTTC	CASSQSREVYNEQFF
many	NA	TRBV7-3	TRBJ2-3	TGTGCCAGCAGCTTCGGACTGGCAGATACGCAGTATTTT	CASSFGLADTQYF
NA	TRBD1	TRBV20-1	TRBJ1-2	TGCAGTGCAGGAGGCGACAGGGACGGGAACTATGGCTACACCTTC	CSAGGDRDGNYGYTF
NA	TRBD2	TRBV9	TRBJ2-1	TGTGCCAGCACCCCTAGTTTAGCGGGGGGTTACAATGAGCAGTTCTTC	CASTPSLAGGYNEQFF
NA	TRBD2	TRBV6-2/TRBV6-3	TRBJ2-3	TGTGCCAGCAGATTAGCGGGAGGGGATACGCAGTATTTT	CASRLAGGDTQYF
few	TRBD1	TRBV7-9	TRBJ2-1	TGTGCCAGCAGCTTAAATCGGATATTACAGGGGTCTAGTGGCTACAATGAGCAGTTCTTC	CASSLNRILQGSSGYNEQFF
NA	NA	TRBV5-1	TRBJ1-1	TGCGCCAGCAGCTTGAGCGCGGAACAGGGATTAGCTTTCTTT	CASSLSAEQGLAFF
few	TRBD1	TRBV30	TRBJ2-7	TGTGCCTGGAGGCCAGTGGACAGGGGGAGGCGCGAGCAGTACTTC	CAWRPVDRGRREQYF
few	TRBD2	TRBV7-6	TRBJ2-7	TGTGCCAGCAGCTTCACCGGGACTAGCGGTACCTACGAGCAGTACTTC	CASSFTGTSGTYEQYF
few	NA	TRBV6-1	TRBJ2-1	TGTGCCAGCAGTTACCCGGGCCGCACCTACAATGAGCAGTTCTTC	CASSYPGRTYNEQFF
NA	NA	TRBV24-1	TRBJ2-1	TGTGCCACCAGTGCTAGCTGGCGGTTGCAGTTCTTC	CATSASWRLQFF
few	NA	TRBV5-1	TRBJ2-3	TGCGCCAGCAGCCAGGGACGGTACGATAGCACAGATACGCAGTATTTT	CASSQGRYDSTDTQYF
NA	TRBD1	TRBV6-6	TRBJ2-1	TGTGCCAGCAGTTACAGAAGCGGGACAGGGGGCAATGAGCAGTTCTTC	CASSYRSGTGGNEQFF
few	NA	TRBV7-9	TRBJ2-7	TGTGCCAGCAGCCCCACCCGGACGGTCTACGAGCAGTACTTC	CASSPTRTVYEQYF
few	NA	TRBV9	TRBJ1-6	TGTGCCAGCAGCTCAGGGGACGGTTATAATTCACCCCTCCACTTT	CASSSGDGYNSPLHF
NA	NA	TRBV9	TRBJ2-2	TGTGCCAGCAGCGTAGCGGCCCGGGACGGGGAGCTGTTTTTT	CASSVAARDGELFF
few	NA	TRBV7-9	TRBJ2-3	TGTGCCAGCAGCCCAAGGGGGGGCCGTAGCACAGATACGCAGTATTTT	CASSPRGGRSTDTQYF
few	NA	TRBV20-1	TRBJ1-2	TGCAGTGTAACGGGACAACGCTATGGCTACACCTTC	CSVTGQRYGYTF
NA	TRBD1	TRBV18	TRBJ1-6	TGTGCCAGCTCACCCGGGACAGGCGCTTCACCCCTCCACTTT	CASSPGTGASPLHF
NA	NA	TRBV12-3/TRBV12-4	TRBJ1-1	TGTGCCAGCAGTTTAGTGCCAGGGAACACTGAAGCTTTCTTT	CASSLVPGNTEAFF
NA	NA	TRBV3-1	TRBJ1-6	TGTGCCAGCAGCCAAGGCAGGGAAGGTTCACCCCTCCACTTT	CASSQGREGSPLHF
NA	NA	TRBV14	TRBJ1-6	TGTGCCAGCAGCCAAGCTGGGGGGAACGGGGTTAATTCACCCCTCCACTTT	CASSQAGGNGVNSPLHF
NA	TRBD2	TRBV7-2	TRBJ2-1	TGTGCCAGCAGCTTAGCGACTAGCGGACGGGAGCAGTTCTTC	CASSLATSGREQFF
NA	TRBD2	TRBV9	TRBJ2-7	TGTGCCAGCAGCGCCGAGCGGGAGCACGCCTACGAGCAGTACTTC	CASSAEREHAYEQYF
NA	TRBD1	TRBV14	TRBJ2-4	TGTGCCAGCAGCCAAGACAGGGGGTTCGTTCAGTACTTC	CASSQDRGFVQYF
NA	NA	TRBV5-6	TRBJ2-4	TGTGCCAGCAGCTTGGGAAGCGGCCTAGCCAAAAACATTCAGTACTTC	CASSLGSGLAKNIQYF
NA	NA	TRBV7-9	TRBJ2-1	TGTGCCAGCAGCTTCCAAGGACTTATACAGTTCTTC	CASSFQGLIQFF
NA	NA	TRBV10-3	TRBJ2-2	TGTGCCATCAGTGAGGAGACACCCAACACCGGGGAGCTGTTTTTT	CAISEETPNTGELFF
NA	TRBD1	TRBV5-4	TRBJ1-6	TGTGCCAGCAGCTTGGGTACAGGGGATTATTCACCCCTCCACTTT	CASSLGTGDYSPLHF
medium-sized	NA	TRBV9	TRBJ1-1	TGTGCCAGCAGCCCGCGTAGAGAGCTGAACACTGAAGCTTTCTTT	CASSPRRELNTEAFF
NA	NA	TRBV13	TRBJ1-3	TGTGCCAGCAGCTCCCGGCAGGGGCTAAACACCATATATTTT	CASSSRQGLNTIYF
few	TRBD2	TRBV5-1	TRBJ2-1	TGCGCCAGCAGCTTGGATAGCGGGATGTACAATGAGCAGTTCTTC	CASSLDSGMYNEQFF
NA	TRBD1	TRBV18	TRBJ2-7	TGTGCCAGCTCGCCTGGGACAGGGTTTCGAGACGAGCAGTACTTC	CASSPGTGFRDEQYF
NA	TRBD1	TRBV29-1	TRBJ2-5	TGCAGCGTTAGGACAGGGGTCAGCGAGACCCAGTACTTC	CSVRTGVSETQYF
NA	TRBD1	TRBV30	TRBJ1-2	TGTGCCTGGATCATGACAGGGAGCAGTGGCTACACCTTC	CAWIMTGSSGYTF
few	NA	TRBV24-1	TRBJ2-2	TGTGCCACCAGTGACCTGACAAGGGGGAACACCGGGGAGCTGTTTTTT	CATSDLTRGNTGELFF
NA	NA	TRBV12-3/TRBV12-4	TRBJ1-2	TGTGCCAGCAGTTTCACTCTAGCCCCCAACTATGGCTACACCTTC	CASSFTLAPNYGYTF
NA	NA	TRBV2	TRBJ2-3	TGTGCCAGCAGTCCCCCGCGGGATAGCACAGATACGCAGTATTTT	CASSPPRDSTDTQYF
NA	NA	TRBV6-5	TRBJ2-3	TGTGCCAGCAGTCCCCTCCGGGACGCCTTATCCGGTACGCAGTATTTT	CASSPLRDALSGTQYF
NA	TRBD1	TRBV5-6	TRBJ2-1	TGTGCCAGCAGCTACGGACAGGGGGCAAATGAGCAGTTCTTC	CASSYGQGANEQFF
NA	TRBD2	TRBV5-1	TRBJ2-7	TGCGCCAGCGGATTGACAGGGACTAGCGGGAGACGTGGAGGGCAGTACTTC	CASGLTGTSGRRGGQYF
many	NA	TRBV5-1	TRBJ1-2	TGCGCCAGCAGCTTGGACAGGGCAAACTATGGCTACACCTTC	CASSLDRANYGYTF
NA	NA	TRBV6-6	TRBJ1-2	TGTGCCAGCAGTTCTGGGGGGTTTGTCGGCTACACCTTC	CASSSGGFVGYTF
NA	NA	TRBV29-1	TRBJ2-3	TGCAGCGTTGACGAAGGGTCCGGAGGGCTTCTGAGCACAGATACGCAGTATTTT	CSVDEGSGGLLSTDTQYF